These 20 T cell receptor beta chains originate from one sample sequenced in a study of T-cell reconstitution after alpha-beta-depleted transplantation in children. Unique molecular identifiers featured in how the TCRbeta library was prepared. MiXCR, run by TCRdb on the PCR reads, gives a single entry per CDR3 protein. In the table there are approximately 520,000 distinct CDR3 sequences, 30% to 35% of which are singletons. This specimen consisted of PBMCs from the stem cell graft donor, obtained from the stem cell graft. The receptors come from a human donor who donated a stem cell graft to a child with aplastic anemia.

The rearrangement uses TRBV20-1 and TRBJ2-7; possibly TRBD1 for D (6 bases). This CDR3 has 16 amino acids. Trimming removed 2 bases from V and 6 bases from J, with 23 bases in between. Germline lookup yields CDR1 DFQATT and CDR2 SNEGSKA (reference sequence). CDR3 sequence (DNA): TGCAGTGCTAGATCGTGGTCAGGGGTCGCCCGGGGCGAGCAGTACTTC. It translates to CSARSWSGVARGEQYF.

The chain employs TRBV6-2 or TRBV6-3 and TRBJ2-1, with D perhaps TRBD2 (5 bases). The CDR3 is made up of 16 amino acids. Germline lookup yields CDR1 MNHEY and CDR2 SVGEGT. The V gene lost 5 bases and the J gene lost 6 bases, with 20 bases spanning the gap. The CDR3 DNA sequence: TGTGCCAGCAGTCCCTCGGGGTCTGATCGGACCAATGAGCAGTTCTTC. It encodes CASSPSGSDRTNEQFF.

The chain recombines TRBV15 with TRBJ2-1; TRBD2 matches 12 bases. The trim removed 6 bases at V and 6 bases at J, leaving 6 bases unmatched. The V gene's germline CDR1 is LNHNV and CDR2 YYDKDF (reference sequence). This CDR3 spans 15 amino acids. Written as DNA, the CDR3 is TGTGCCACCAGGCTAGCGGGAGGGGGAATCAATGAGCAGTTCTTC. This gives the protein CATRLAGGGINEQFF.

This clonotype was seen a few times. This chain joins TRBV10-3 and TRBJ1-1; possible D gene TRBD1, 6 bases. Germline-derived CDR1 and CDR2 are ENHRY and SYGVKD. The CDR3 runs 17 residues. V was pared by 0 bases and J by 1 base, with 15 bases between. CDR3 DNA sequence: TGTGCCATCAGTGAGTCTAGGCCGGGACACCCGAACACTGAAGCTTTCTTT. This codes for CAISESRPGHPNTEAFF.

This clonotype occurred a few times. The chain combines TRBV6-1 with TRBJ2-2; possible D gene TRBD2, 5 bases. Trimming took off 7 bases at V and 5 bases at J, with 17 bases between the two ends. The CDR3 spans 15 residues. Germline-derived CDR1 and CDR2 are MNHNS and SASEGT. The CDR3 loop reads CASTEIGLATGELFF. CDR3 DNA: TGTGCCAGCACCGAAATCGGACTCGCGACCGGGGAGCTGTTTTTT.

This chain links TRBV4-1 with TRBJ2-5; no clear D gene. CDR3 length: 15 amino acids. With 0 bases removed from V and 0 bases from J, the gap between germline ends came to 8 bases. Germline V CDR1 and CDR2: MGHRA, YSYEKL. CDR3 protein: CASSQDAADQETQYF. CDR3 coding DNA: TGCGCCAGCAGCCAAGATGCGGCGGACCAAGAGACCCAGTACTTC.

This clonotype was found a few times. The V and J genes are TRBV5-6 and TRBJ2-7, with TRBD2 matching 9 bases. Losses at the gene ends were 2 bases for V and 2 bases for J; bases not matched to a gene: 5. This CDR3 contains 15 residues. Germline loops: CDR1 SGHDT, CDR2 YYEEEE. CDR3 in DNA: TGTGCCAGCAGCTTATTGACTAGCGGACCCTACGAGCAGTACTTC. This sequence encodes CASSLLTSGPYEQYF.

This clonotype was seen only once. A clone one base away is much larger, so this may be a read error. This CDR3 is missing its conserved last phenylalanine or tryptophan, likely due to a read error. This chain connects TRBV5-5 to TRBJ2-7, with D perhaps matching TRBD1 (5 bases). The CDR3 is 15 amino acids. Looked up from germline, CDR1 is SGHKS and CDR2 is YYEKEE (reference sequence). V lost 0 bases and J lost 0, with 10 bases in between. The CDR3 nucleotides read TGTGCCAGCAGCTTGGGGCAGGGTCTCTCCTACGAGCAGTACATC. This translates into CASSLGQGLSYEQYI.

V is TRBV12-3 or TRBV12-4 and J is TRBJ1-3; D ambiguous. V lost 8 bases to trimming and J lost 9 bases, with 14 bases between them. The CDR3 is made up of 12 amino acids. The CDR3 protein is CASAIGDPTIYF. Written as DNA, the CDR3 is TGTGCCAGCGCCATTGGGGATCCCACCATATATTTT.

The table lists this clonotype with a few counts. The CDR3 nucleotides are TGTGCCAGCAGCTTCGTGGTTAGCACAGATACGCAGTATTTT. Protein: CASSFVVSTDTQYF. This rearrangement joins TRBV7-9 to TRBJ2-3; D is unresolved. This CDR3 has 14 residues. Trimming cost V 3 bases and J 0 bases, with 7 bases left between them. The germline V gene encodes CDR1 SEHNR and CDR2 FQNEAQ (reference sequence).

The rearrangement links TRBV12-3 or TRBV12-4 to TRBJ1-1; D uncertain. V gave up 7 bases and J gave up 5 bases, with 14 bases separating them. The CDR3 is made up of 13 amino acids. DNA of the CDR3: TGTGCCAGCACCCGTGCAATGGGGACTGAAGCTTTCTTT. Its protein is CASTRAMGTEAFF.

J is TRBJ1-4 and V is TRBV29-1, with 10 bases lining up with TRBD1. Looked up from germline, CDR1 is SQVTM and CDR2 is ANQGSEA. V was clipped by 7 bases and J by 8 bases; unmatched bases: 7. The CDR3 runs to 13 residues. The CDR3 region has the DNA TGCAGCGCCTGGACAGGGGGTGAGGAAAAACTGTTTTTT. Translation gives CSAWTGGEEKLFF.

This clonotype was seen only a few times. This chain uses TRBV3-1 with TRBJ2-7, with TRBD2 matching 9 bases. The germline CDR1 and CDR2 sequences are LGHDT and YNNKEL (reference sequence). This CDR3 has 15 amino acids. With 4 bases clipped from V and 5 bases from J, the junction kept 9 bases outside the gene matches. The CDR3 sequence: CASSPGTSWSHEQYV. The CDR3 DNA follows: TGTGCCAGCAGCCCGGGGACTAGCTGGAGCCACGAGCAGTACGTC.

This sequence joins TRBV12-3 or TRBV12-4 and TRBJ2-3; D not certain. The CDR3 sequence is 15 residues long. Trimming removed 1 base at V and 1 base at J, with 9 bases between. DNA of the CDR3: TGTGCCAGCAGTTTAGGGGTCAAACGCACAGATACGCAGTATTTT. Translation gives CASSLGVKRTDTQYF.

The chain has TRBV25-1 and TRBJ2-5; D uncertain. CDR1 is MGHDK and CDR2 is SYGVNS in the germline V gene. The CDR3 sequence is 14 residues long. Trimming stripped 2 bases from V and 1 base from J, with 8 bases between. CDR3 DNA: TGTGCCAGCAGTGAAGGGCTAAGCCAAGAGACCCAGTACTTC. This gives the protein CASSEGLSQETQYF.

This clonotype has a handful of counts. This chain joins TRBV27 and TRBJ2-5, with D perhaps TRBD1 (6 bases). This CDR3 is built from 14 residues. Germline V gene sequence: CDR1 MNHEY, CDR2 SMNVEV (reference sequence). V was clipped by 2 bases and J by 4 bases, with 11 bases between them. The CDR3 sequence is CASSLLRGGETQYF. In DNA, the CDR3 is TGTGCCAGCAGTTTACTCAGGGGTGGAGAGACCCAGTACTTC.

The CDR3 sequence is CASSLAGGWNNEQFF. The CDR3 nucleotides are TGTGCCAGCAGCCTAGCGGGAGGGTGGAACAATGAGCAGTTCTTC. This chain joins TRBV9 and TRBJ2-1; 12 nucleotides line up with TRBD2. The trim removed 4 bases at V and 5 bases at J, leaving 4 bases unmatched. This CDR3 is 15 amino acids long. In germline, CDR1 is SGDLS, CDR2 YYNGEE.

The chain recombines TRBV12-3 or TRBV12-4 with TRBJ2-1; 11 nucleotides agree with TRBD2. Trimming cost V 5 bases and J 4 bases; bases outside gene matches: 16. The CDR3 runs 19 residues. The CDR3 DNA is TGTGCCAGCAGTCTGCTTCTCCTCGCTAGCGGGGGGACGTACAATGAGCAGTTCTTC. Its protein is CASSLLLLASGGTYNEQFF.

This chain links TRBV6-4 with TRBJ2-1, with TRBD2 matching 8 bases. The CDR3 has 16 amino acids. Germline loops: CDR1 MRHNA, CDR2 SNTAGT. J lost 2 bases, V lost 5 bases, and 8 bases had no gene match. CDR3 in DNA: TGTGCCAGCAGTAGTGCCGGACTAGCTCCCTACAATGAGCAGTTCTTC. It encodes CASSSAGLAPYNEQFF.

The V and J genes are TRBV6-2 or TRBV6-3 and TRBJ2-1, with 9 nucleotides matching TRBD2. Looked up from germline, CDR1 is MNHEY and CDR2 is SVGEGT. Unmatched junction bases numbered 13, after V lost 9 bases and J lost 7 bases. This CDR3 spans 15 amino acids. CDR3 sequence (DNA): TGTGCCAGTTCTATGAGAGCGGGAGGATCGAATGAGCAGTTCTTC. Translating it yields CASSMRAGGSNEQFF.